This TCR beta chain was sequenced during a study of blood T cell repertoires in COVID-19. TCRdb's copy holds only in-frame clones and misses some; the assay was immunoSEQ multiplex PCR. The sample contains about 210,000 clones, 75% to 85% of which appear only once. V was cut by 5 bases and J by 1 base, with 13 bases left in between. Germline CDR1 reads SGHTA; CDR2 reads FQGNSA. CDR3 length: 15 amino acids. This TCR came from a woman in her 70s with COVID-19, enrolled during active disease. The sequencing input was peripheral blood. The gene calls are TRBV7-2 and TRBJ2-3, with D perhaps matching TRBD1 (6 bases). The CDR3 is CASSARQDRTDTQYF. The CDR3 DNA reads as TGTGCCAGCAGCGCGAGACAGGACCGCACAGATACGCAGTATTTT.